The 21 T cell receptor beta chains given below trace back to one sample, sequenced in a study of regulatory dendritic cells for organ transplantation. Clones were sequenced by immunoSEQ multiplex PCR, and TCRdb holds only the in-frame ones, with some missing. Of 20,000 to 25,000 clones in the sample, roughly 69% were seen once. The sample was memory CD4+ T cells from blood. Specified subset: CD45RO+ memory T cells. These receptors were obtained from a human donor in good health.

The J gene is TRBJ2-2, the V gene TRBV9, with 7 positions matching TRBD1. V lost 3 bases to trimming and J lost 6 bases; unmatched junction nucleotides: 8. The germline V gene encodes CDR1 SGDLS and CDR2 YYNGEE. The CDR3 contains 15 residues. DNA of the CDR3: TGTGCCAGCAGCGCCCGGGACAGTGACGCCGGGGAGCTGTTTTTT. This sequence encodes CASSARDSDAGELFF. Full variable domain (remainder filled in from reference TRBV9 and TRBJ2-2): DSGVTQTPKHLITATGQRVTLRCSPRSGDLSVYWYQQSLDQGLQFLIQYYNGEERAKGNILERFSAQQFPDLHSELNLSSLELGDSALYFCASSARDSDAGELFFGEGSRLTVL.

This clone has a single count. The chain is built from TRBV7-2 and TRBJ2-6; D possibly corresponds to TRBD2 (6 bases). Germline V gene lookup returns CDR1 SGHTA and CDR2 FQGNSA. V was cut by 11 bases and J by 2 bases, with 16 bases left in between. The length of the CDR3 is 15 residues. The chain's CDR3 is CALGGGLPGANVLTF. The CDR3 bases are TGTGCCCTTGGGGGAGGACTCCCTGGGGCCAACGTCCTGACTTTC.

The chain has TRBV7-2 and TRBJ2-1, with D possibly matching TRBD1 (5 bases). V was pared by 1 base and J by 4 bases, with 11 bases between. CDR3 length: 15 residues. Per the germline V gene, CDR1 is SGHTA and CDR2 is FQGNSA. The CDR3 nucleotides are TGTGCCAGCAGCTTAGATAGGGGCCCTTACAATGAGCAGTTCTTC. Amino acids: CASSLDRGPYNEQFF.

V gene TRBV4-2 combines with J gene TRBJ1-2, with 10 bases aligning to TRBD1. V trimming: 3 bases; J trimming: 4 bases; junction bases outside the gene matches: 5. Germline V gives CDR1 LGHNA, CDR2 YNFKEQ. The CDR3 has 15 residues. The CDR3: CASSHQTGGGYGYTF. Here the CDR3 DNA reads TGTGCCAGCAGCCACCAGACAGGGGGCGGCTATGGCTACACCTTC.

A single count supports this clone. This chain joins TRBV9 and TRBJ2-5, with a weak D call TRBD2 (6 bases). V shed 0 bases and J shed 5 bases, with 11 bases lying between them. Germline V gene lookup returns CDR1 SGDLS and CDR2 YYNGEE. The CDR3 length is 14 residues. The CDR3 region has the DNA TGTGCCAGCAGCGTAGTAGGGGAGGCTGAGACCCAGTACTTC. It yields the protein CASSVVGEAETQYF.

This clone was seen only a few times. V usage is TRBV5-4 and J usage is TRBJ2-5; D might be TRBD1 (6 bases). The germline V and J ends were trimmed by 0 bases and 7 bases, with 13 bases remaining between them. The CDR3 is 14 amino acids. The germline CDR1 and CDR2 sequences are SGHNT and YYREEE (reference sequence). In DNA, the CDR3 is TGTGCCAGCAGCTTGGAACACCAAGGGGGGACCCAGTACTTC. This codes for CASSLEHQGGTQYF.

The chain employs TRBV5-6 and TRBJ1-2, with TRBD1 identical over 11 bases. The V and J ends lost 5 bases and 4 bases, in that order; junction bases with no gene match: 7. In germline, CDR1 is SGHDT, CDR2 YYEEEE. The CDR3 is 15 amino acids. The CDR3 coding sequence is TGTGCCAGCAGTTATACCGGGACAGGGGGCTATGGCTACACCTTC. Protein product: CASSYTGTGGYGYTF.

V and J are TRBV6-5 and TRBJ2-1, with 10 bases lining up with TRBD1. The junction had 5 bases not matched to a gene; V was cut back by 7 bases and J by 2 bases. Germline lookup yields CDR1 MNHEY and CDR2 SVGAGI. The CDR3 is 15 amino acids. CDR3 loop: CASISGTGAYNEQFF. In nucleotides, the CDR3 is TGTGCCAGCATCTCCGGGACAGGGGCCTACAATGAGCAGTTCTTC.

Here the CDR3 reads CASTSGLAVADTQYF. CDR3 bases: TGTGCCAGCACATCGGGACTAGCGGTGGCAGATACGCAGTATTTT. This rearrangement joins TRBV6-5 to TRBJ2-3; TRBD2 matches at 11 bases. The V and J ends lost 7 bases and 4 bases, in that order; junction bases with no gene match: 7. This CDR3 region has 15 residues. Germline V gene lookup returns CDR1 MNHEY and CDR2 SVGAGI.

This rearrangement joins TRBV5-6 to TRBJ2-1; D not resolved. In germline, CDR1 is SGHDT, CDR2 YYEEEE. The CDR3 has 15 amino acids. V was cut by 4 bases and J by 4 bases, with 15 bases left in between. The CDR3 DNA reads as TGTGCCAGCAGCCCAATCGCATCGGTATACAATGAGCAGTTCTTC. Translating it yields CASSPIASVYNEQFF.

The chain combines TRBV6-6 with TRBJ2-5, with a weak D call TRBD1 (7 bases). CDR3 length equals 15 residues. Germline V gene data show CDR1 as MNHNY and CDR2 as SVGAGI (reference sequence). V was shortened by 2 bases and J by 5 bases, with 15 bases between the two germline ends. CDR3 bases: TGTGCCAGCAGTTACCACCAGGGGGAGGCGGAGACCCAGTACTTC. Translating it yields CASSYHQGEAETQYF.

The chain combines TRBV5-8 with TRBJ1-4, with TRBD1 matching 12 bases. The CDR3 is 15 residues long. The germline V gene has CDR1 SGHTS and CDR2 YDEGEE. The junction had 2 bases not matched to a gene; V was cut back by 0 bases and J by 8 bases. CDR3 bases: TGTGCCAGCAGCTTGGCCGGGACAGGGGGCGAAAAACTGTTTTTT. This sequence encodes CASSLAGTGGEKLFF.

The rearrangement links TRBV18 to TRBJ1-5; TRBD1 might be the D (5 bases). Per the germline V gene, CDR1 is KGHSH and CDR2 is LQKENI. The CDR3 has 16 amino acids. The V end was cut by 0 bases, the J end by 1 base, with 10 bases between. CDR3 in amino acids: CASSPPGAGSNQPQHF. The CDR3 DNA sequence: TGTGCCAGCTCACCACCCGGGGCGGGAAGCAATCAGCCCCAGCATTTT.

This chain joins TRBV7-8 and TRBJ1-2; D call uncertain. Trimming took 1 base from V and 1 from J, leaving 10 bases between them. This CDR3 is 15 amino acids long. Germline CDR1 reads SGHVS; CDR2 reads FQNEAQ. This CDR3 reads CASSLDQTINYGYTF. In DNA, the CDR3 is TGTGCCAGCAGCTTAGATCAGACTATTAACTATGGCTACACCTTC.

This clone showed up just a few times. This sequence joins TRBV4-2 and TRBJ1-6; 9 bases are a match to TRBD1. Unmatched junction bases numbered 5, after V lost 1 base and J lost 10 bases. The CDR3 runs to 15 residues. CDR1 and CDR2 (germline): LGHNA, YNFKEQ. CDR3 DNA sequence: TGTGCCAGCAGCCAAGGGGGACAGGGAGCCTCACCCCTCCACTTT. This sequence encodes CASSQGGQGASPLHF.

This clone showed up just once. The chain has TRBV5-1 and TRBJ2-3; 12 bases agree with TRBD2. V lost 3 bases and J lost 1; bases outside the gene matches: 3. The CDR3 length is 16 residues. Germline values: CDR1 SGHRS, CDR2 YFSETQ. CDR3 loop: CASSSLAGGRTDTQYF. CDR3 DNA: TGCGCCAGCAGCTCCCTAGCGGGGGGGCGCACAGATACGCAGTATTTT.

The CDR3 coding sequence is TGTGCCAGCAGTAGGGACAGGGGGCGGGCTTTCTTT. This encodes CASSRDRGRAFF. This chain uses TRBV2 with TRBJ1-1; 12 nucleotides match TRBD1. V lost 5 bases and J lost 11; bases outside the gene matches: 3. The length of the CDR3 is 12 residues. Germline CDR1 and CDR2: SNHLY and FYNNEI.

This clone was counted only a few times. V and J are TRBV19 and TRBJ1-1, with D possibly matching TRBD1 (6 bases). CDR3 length: 12 residues. Trimming cost V 7 bases and J 6 bases, with 12 bases left between them. Germline V gives CDR1 LNHDA, CDR2 SQIVND (reference sequence). CDR3 sequence reads: CASMGGLAEAFF. The CDR3 nucleotides read TGTGCCAGTATGGGGGGGCTGGCTGAAGCTTTCTTT.

The table lists this clone with a count of one. V is TRBV18 and J is TRBJ2-7, with D possibly matching TRBD1 (6 bases). V was clipped by 5 bases and J by 3 bases, with 20 bases between them. This CDR3 spans 16 amino acids. Germline V gene sequence: CDR1 KGHSH, CDR2 LQKENI. CDR3 sequence (DNA): TGTGCCAGCTCATCTAGTCTGGGACAAACCCGCTACGAGCAGTACTTC. Its translation: CASSSSLGQTRYEQYF.

The V call is TRBV6-4, the J call TRBJ1-6; D is ambiguous. The CDR3 runs to 12 residues. Germline-derived CDR1 and CDR2 are MRHNA and SNTAGT. The V end lost 9 bases, the J end lost 7 bases, and 10 bases lay between the germline ends. The CDR3 sequence is CARTNTNSPLHF. In DNA, the CDR3 is TGTGCCAGAACCAACACAAATTCACCCCTCCACTTT.

The V and J genes are TRBV7-2 and TRBJ2-1; TRBD2 matches 9 bases. Per the germline V gene, CDR1 is SGHTA and CDR2 is FQGNSA. Losses at the gene ends were 3 bases for V and 10 bases for J; bases not matched to a gene: 4. The CDR3 spans 13 residues. The CDR3 sequence: CASSFAGGVEQFF. DNA for the CDR3: TGTGCCAGCAGCTTTGCGGGGGGGGTGGAGCAGTTCTTC.